One and the same sample provided the 21 T cell receptor beta chains below, sequenced in a study of T cell repertoires in cytomegalovirus infection. TCRdb fed the reads into MiXCR, producing one record per CDR3 protein. Of about 740,000 distinct CDR3 sequences in the sample, 35% are singletons; the top ten hold around 2.8%. Sequencing used PBMCs. These receptors came from a human donor in good health (CMV status not recorded). Some clones in this sample may be carry-over from other donors' samples.

The V and J genes are TRBV10-3 and TRBJ1-1; 7 bases are a match to TRBD1. The trim removed 6 bases at V and 1 base at J, leaving 8 bases unmatched. Germline-derived CDR1 and CDR2 are ENHRY and SYGVKD. The CDR3 spans 15 residues. DNA of the CDR3: TGTGCCATCAGCCCTTGGACAGGTACGAACACTGAAGCTTTCTTT. Protein: CAISPWTGTNTEAFF.

The CDR3 loop reads CASSLTRQNTEAFF. The CDR3 bases are TGTGCCAGCAGTTTAACGAGACAGAACACTGAAGCTTTCTTT. J is TRBJ1-1 and V is TRBV28; D gene ambiguous. The length of the CDR3 is 14 residues. V gave up 2 bases and J gave up 1 base, with 8 bases separating them. Germline V gene data show CDR1 as MDHEN and CDR2 as SYDVKM. The entire variable domain, with the rest obtained from reference TRBV28 and TRBJ1-1, is as follows: DVKVTQSSRYLVKRTGEKVFLECVQDMDHENMFWYRQDPGLGLRLIYFSYDVKMKEKGDIPEGYSVSREKKERFSLILESASTNQTSMYLCASSLTRQNTEAFFGQGTRLTVV.

This chain uses TRBV15 with TRBJ1-5; perhaps TRBD1 as D (5 bases). CDR3 length equals 16 residues. CDR1 is LNHNV, CDR2 YYDKDF, per germline (reference sequence). The ends were cut back, 3 bases at V and 4 bases at J, with 16 bases in the middle. The CDR3 spells CATSSGRGGRNQPQHF. Here the CDR3 DNA reads TGTGCCACCAGCAGCGGGCGGGGGGGAAGGAATCAGCCCCAGCATTTT.

V gene TRBV7-2 combines with J gene TRBJ2-7, with 10 bases matching TRBD1. CDR1 is SGHTA and CDR2 is FQGNSA in the germline V gene. The CDR3 runs to 19 residues. Trimming at V came to 6 bases and at J to 0 bases, leaving 17 bases not matched to a gene. The DNA of the CDR3 is TGTGCCAGCAGTCTCTCCGGGCGACAGGGGGCGCTGCTCTCCTACGAGCAGTACTTC. This translates into CASSLSGRQGALLSYEQYF.

To note about this clonotype: This sequence may be a read error, since a much larger clone differs from it by one base. V is TRBV12-3 or TRBV12-4 and J is TRBJ2-3; TRBD2 matches 9 bases. The CDR3 is 16 residues long. The J segment lost 2 bases and the V segment lost 6 bases, leaving 9 bases of the junction unmatched. CDR3 bases: TGTGCCAGCAGCTTTAGCGGGAGTGGCCCCACAGATACGCAGTATTTT. Translated: CASSFSGSGPTDTQYF.

The table lists this clonotype with a few counts. The chain couples TRBV28 to TRBJ2-3, with 8 bases that match TRBD2. CDR1 is MDHEN, CDR2 SYDVKM, per germline. This CDR3 has 15 residues. V lost 5 bases to trimming and J lost 3 bases; unmatched junction nucleotides: 7. CDR3 sequence reads: CASSIAGLGTDTQYF. For the CDR3, the DNA is TGTGCCAGCAGTATAGCGGGACTTGGTACAGATACGCAGTATTTT.

This clonotype is a singleton in its sample. DNA of the CDR3: TGTGCCAGCAGCGAGAGGACAGGGAGCTCCTACGAGCAGTACTTC. It encodes CASSERTGSSYEQYF. V and J are TRBV9 and TRBJ2-7; TRBD1 aligns across 8 bases. After removal of 3 bases from V and 0 bases from J, the junction contained 5 bases not matched to a gene. Looked up from germline, CDR1 is SGDLS and CDR2 is YYNGEE. The CDR3 is 15 amino acids. The complete variable domain, with remaining parts taken from reference TRBV9 and TRBJ2-7, reads DSGVTQTPKHLITATGQRVTLRCSPRSGDLSVYWYQQSLDQGLQFLIQYYNGEERAKGNILERFSAQQFPDLHSELNLSSLELGDSALYFCASSERTGSSYEQYFGPGTRLTVT.

A single count supports this clonotype. The chain has TRBV28 and TRBJ1-2, with TRBD1 as a possible D gene (5 bases). CDR3 length: 13 residues. V shed 5 bases and J shed 10 bases, with 17 bases lying between them. Germline V gene lookup returns CDR1 MDHEN and CDR2 SYDVKM. The CDR3 nucleotides read TGTGCCAGCAGTCCTTATGGGGACCGAGTCTACACCTTC. It yields the protein CASSPYGDRVYTF.

The chain uses TRBV7-2 and TRBJ2-1, with a possible D match to TRBD1 (5 bases). V was trimmed by 4 bases and J by 5 bases, leaving 30 bases between them. Germline lookup yields CDR1 SGHTA and CDR2 FQGNSA. This CDR3 is 20 amino acids long. The CDR3 sequence: CASSWGLGPRMAASNNEQFF. In DNA, the CDR3 is TGTGCCAGCAGCTGGGGCCTCGGGCCGAGGATGGCTGCAAGCAACAATGAGCAGTTCTTC.

This clonotype came up many times. The V and J genes are TRBV7-2 and TRBJ1-5; 10 positions match TRBD1. Looked up from germline, CDR1 is SGHTA and CDR2 is FQGNSA. Germline trimming cut 5 bases from V and 4 bases from J; bases unmatched to any gene: 5. The CDR3 contains 15 residues. CDR3: CASSADRGQNQPQHF. Written as DNA, the CDR3 is TGTGCCAGCAGCGCCGACAGGGGGCAAAATCAGCCCCAGCATTTT.

This clonotype came up a few times. The chain couples TRBV6-5 to TRBJ1-5; no clear D. Trimming cost V 0 bases and J 6 bases, with 6 bases left between them. The CDR3 covers 13 residues. Per germline, CDR1 MNHEY and CDR2 SVGAGI. This CDR3 is CASSYSLSQPQHF. The CDR3 DNA follows: TGTGCCAGCAGTTACTCCCTGAGTCAGCCCCAGCATTTT.

This clonotype has just one count. The genes are TRBV24-1 and TRBJ2-5, with TRBD1 identical over 9 bases. Unmatched junction bases numbered 8, after V lost 3 bases and J lost 7 bases. The CDR3 is made up of 15 amino acids. The germline V gene encodes CDR1 KGHDR and CDR2 SFDVKD. The CDR3 region has the DNA TGTGCCACCAGTGATCCAAGACAGGGGGATTGGACCCAGTACTTC. The encoded protein is CATSDPRQGDWTQYF.

The J gene is TRBJ1-2, the V gene TRBV4-3; 8 nucleotides match TRBD1. This CDR3 contains 15 residues. Germline trimming cut 4 bases from V and 5 bases from J; bases unmatched to any gene: 9. Per germline, CDR1 LGHNA and CDR2 YSLEER. Here the CDR3 DNA reads TGCGCCAGCAGCCGACCGACAGGGGAAGGGTATGGCTACACCTTC. This gives the protein CASSRPTGEGYGYTF.

The chain carries TRBV6-5 and TRBJ2-2; D is unresolved. From germline, CDR1 is MNHEY and CDR2 SVGAGI. The CDR3 contains 13 residues. The V end was cut by 6 bases, the J end by 5 bases, with 10 bases between. In DNA, the CDR3 is TGTGCCAGCAGACTCGAATGGACCGGGGAGCTGTTTTTT. It codes for CASRLEWTGELFF.

In its sample, this clonotype was seen a few times. The chain combines TRBV19 with TRBJ1-1, with D possibly being TRBD1 (5 bases). Germline CDR1 LNHDA, CDR2 SQIVND (reference sequence). Deletions cut 6 bases from V and 4 bases from J, with 21 bases between. This CDR3 comprises 16 residues. The CDR3 here is CASRDRGTRGTTEAFF. CDR3 nucleotides: TGTGCCAGTAGGGACCGCGGGACGCGGGGGACCACTGAAGCTTTCTTT.

In this sample, this clonotype turned up a few times. The rearrangement joins TRBV11-2 to TRBJ2-1; 7 positions match TRBD1. The CDR3 runs to 15 residues. Germline values: CDR1 SGHAT, CDR2 FQNNGV. J lost 2 bases, V lost 2 bases, and 3 bases had no gene match. The CDR3 bases are TGTGCCAGCAGCTTAAAGAGGGGGCCCTACAATGAGCAGTTCTTC. It translates to CASSLKRGPYNEQFF.

The chain employs TRBV12-3 or TRBV12-4 and TRBJ2-1; D gene ambiguous. This CDR3 spans 13 amino acids. Trimming took off 5 bases at V and 4 bases at J, with 9 bases between the two ends. The CDR3 spells CASSLQEYNEQFF. In DNA form, the CDR3 reads TGTGCCAGCAGTCTGCAGGAGTACAATGAGCAGTTCTTC.

This clonotype showed up just a few times. The V and J genes are TRBV5-1 and TRBJ1-5, with TRBD1 matching over 11 bases. The V and J ends lost 0 bases and 5 bases, in that order; junction bases with no gene match: 4. The CDR3 consists of 16 residues. The germline V gene encodes CDR1 SGHRS and CDR2 YFSETQ. CDR3: CASSLGDRGFDQPQHF. CDR3 nucleotide sequence: TGCGCCAGCAGCTTGGGGGACAGGGGGTTCGATCAGCCCCAGCATTTT.

This clonotype has just a few counts. The CDR3 here is CASSLEIRGPVNFYEQYF. Written as DNA, the CDR3 is TGTGCCAGCAGTTTAGAGATTAGGGGGCCGGTAAACTTCTACGAGCAGTACTTC. This chain joins TRBV12-3 or TRBV12-4 and TRBJ2-7; TRBD1 aligns across 7 bases. The CDR3 runs 18 residues. The trim removed 1 base at V and 3 bases at J, leaving 15 bases unmatched.

This clonotype was found a few times. The chain links TRBV7-9 to TRBJ1-2, with D possibly being TRBD1 (5 bases). The CDR3 runs 13 residues. Germline V gives CDR1 SEHNR, CDR2 FQNEAQ (reference sequence). Trimming pared 3 bases from V and 7 bases from J, leaving 12 bases between. CDR3 in DNA: TGTGCCAGCAGCTTTGCCAGGGTGGCTGGCTACACCTTC. Residues: CASSFARVAGYTF. Based on the CDR3 plus reference TRBV7-9 and TRBJ1-2, the full variable domain is DTGVSQNPRHKITKRGQNVTFRCDPISEHNRLYWYRQTLGQGPEFLTYFQNEAQLEKSRLLSDRFSAERPKGSFSTLEIQRTEQGDSAMYLCASSFARVAGYTFGSGTRLTVV.

CDR3 DNA sequence: TGTGCCAGCAGTCCCCCCCGTGGGGGGCGGACTGAAGCTTTCTTT. It yields the protein CASSPPRGGRTEAFF. The chain recombines TRBV28 with TRBJ1-1; the D gene is possibly TRBD1 (6 bases). Trimming pared 5 bases from V and 5 bases from J, leaving 18 bases between. The CDR3 has 15 residues. Germline lookup yields CDR1 MDHEN and CDR2 SYDVKM.